A single sample gave rise to the 19 T cell receptor beta chains below, sequenced in a study of long-term antiretroviral therapy in people with HIV. Version v3.0 of the immunoSEQ assay ran at survey level. Profiled with immunoSEQ multiplex PCR; TCRdb holds only in-frame clones, not every one. The sample includes more than 15,000 clones, around 96% of them seen just once. The specimen was unsorted PBMCs, collected approximately 11 years after starting antiretroviral therapy. These receptors all come from a man aged 25 to 40 with HIV.

The CDR3 protein is CASSQPGTAAYEQYF. CDR3 nucleotides: TGCGCCAGCAGCCAACCCGGGACAGCAGCCTACGAGCAGTACTTC. The rearrangement uses TRBV4-1 and TRBJ2-7; 7 positions agree with TRBD1. There are 15 residues in the CDR3. Per germline, CDR1 MGHRA and CDR2 YSYEKL. V shed 2 bases and J 2 bases; nucleotides not matched to a gene: 6.

The V gene is TRBV7-9, the J gene TRBJ1-5; the match to TRBD1 covers 7 bases. Germline values: CDR1 SEHNR, CDR2 FQNEAQ (reference sequence). V was clipped by 6 bases and J by 4 bases; unmatched bases: 6. The CDR3 runs 14 residues. For the CDR3, the DNA is TGTGCCAGCAGTTTCGGACAGGAAAATCAGCCCCAGCATTTT. Amino acid sequence: CASSFGQENQPQHF.

The chain joins TRBV5-1 to TRBJ1-6; no firm D call. The V gene lost 2 bases and the J gene lost 7 bases, with 7 bases spanning the gap. Germline values: CDR1 SGHRS, CDR2 YFSETQ. This CDR3 region has 13 residues. For the CDR3, the DNA is TGCGCCAGCAGCTTTGACGGCAATTCACCCCTCCACTTT. Translated: CASSFDGNSPLHF.

Only a few counts were recorded for this clone. The chain joins TRBV11-2 to TRBJ1-3; 7 bases align to TRBD1. From germline, CDR1 is SGHAT and CDR2 FQNNGV. V shed 0 bases and J 3 bases; nucleotides not matched to a gene: 2. The CDR3 is made up of 15 amino acids. The CDR3 DNA follows: TGTGCCAGCAGCTTAGAGGGACAGCTTGGAAACACCATATATTTT. Amino acids: CASSLEGQLGNTIYF.

V gene TRBV28 combines with J gene TRBJ1-4; TRBD1 matches 9 bases. Trimming cost V 6 bases and J 8 bases; bases outside gene matches: 7. There are 14 residues in the CDR3. The germline CDR1 and CDR2 sequences are MDHEN and SYDVKM. The CDR3 spells CASSSGQGLEKLFF. The CDR3 bases are TGTGCCAGCAGCTCGGGACAGGGTTTGGAAAAACTGTTTTTT.

This sequence joins TRBV9 and TRBJ2-2, with D tentatively TRBD1 (5 bases). V lost 6 bases and J lost 0, with 6 bases in between. Germline CDR1 and CDR2: SGDLS and YYNGEE. This CDR3 has 13 residues. The CDR3 region has the DNA TGTGCCAGCACAGGGACGAACACCGGGGAGCTGTTTTTT. It translates to CASTGTNTGELFF.

The chain has TRBV27 and TRBJ1-2, with 8 positions matching TRBD1. Germline CDR1 reads MNHEY; CDR2 reads SMNVEV (reference sequence). CDR3 size: 14 residues. J gave up 2 bases and V 4 bases, and 3 bases lay outside the gene matches. Here the CDR3 DNA reads TGTGCCAGCAGTTCCCACAGGGGGAACTATGGCTACACCTTC. Translated, it gives CASSSHRGNYGYTF.

This chain links TRBV19 with TRBJ1-4; D not resolved. The CDR3 has 13 amino acids. The germline V gene encodes CDR1 LNHDA and CDR2 SQIVND (reference sequence). Trimming shortened V by 6 bases and J by 8 bases, and 13 bases separated the two germline ends. CDR3 sequence (DNA): TGTGCCAGTAGCCTCAGAGAGGCCGAAAAACTGTTTTTT. The encoded protein is CASSLREAEKLFF.

The chain employs TRBV5-1 and TRBJ2-2, with D perhaps TRBD1 (6 bases). The CDR3 totals 15 residues. Trimming cost V 4 bases and J 3 bases, with 13 bases left between them. Germline CDR1 is SGHRS and CDR2 is YFSETQ. The CDR3 nucleotides read TGCGCCAGCAGCCCTCCGACAGGAGACACCGGGGAGCTGTTTTTT. It yields the protein CASSPPTGDTGELFF.

The DNA for the CDR3 is TGTGCCAGCAGTTGGGGGGAAACGTCCGAAGCTTTCTTT. Translating it yields CASSWGETSEAFF. The chain uses TRBV27 and TRBJ1-1, with a weak D call TRBD1 (5 bases). The germline V and J ends were trimmed by 4 bases and 8 bases, with 14 bases remaining between them. CDR3 length: 13 residues. CDR1 and CDR2 (germline): MNHEY, SMNVEV (reference sequence).

V and J are TRBV19 and TRBJ1-6; 9 bases are shared with TRBD1. In germline, CDR1 is LNHDA, CDR2 SQIVND (reference sequence). With V trimmed by 4 bases and J by 10 bases, 8 bases remained unmatched. There are 15 residues in the CDR3. CDR3 amino acids: CASSNRDREGSPLHF. In DNA form, the CDR3 reads TGTGCCAGTAGTAATCGGGACAGGGAGGGGTCACCCCTCCACTTT.

The chain joins TRBV6-6 to TRBJ1-1, with 7 bases aligning to TRBD1. Trimming removed 5 bases from V and 6 bases from J; junction bases left unmatched: 6. CDR1 and CDR2 (germline): MNHNY, SVGAGI (reference sequence). This CDR3 is 13 amino acids long. CDR3 protein: CASSHTGAAEAFF. CDR3 DNA: TGTGCCAGCAGTCACACAGGGGCGGCTGAAGCTTTCTTT.

The chain recombines TRBV5-5 with TRBJ1-2, with a possible D match to TRBD1 (5 bases). Trimming left V 5 bases short and J 4 bases short, with 9 bases between. From germline, CDR1 is SGHKS and CDR2 YYEKEE (reference sequence). The CDR3 is made up of 12 amino acids. The CDR3 DNA follows: TGTGCCAGCAGGGACGGGGCCTATGGCTACACCTTC. Translation: CASRDGAYGYTF.

The CDR3 loop is CASSLPNPGPDEQFF. In DNA form, the CDR3 reads TGCGCCAGCAGCTTGCCAAACCCAGGGCCGGATGAGCAGTTCTTC. The V call is TRBV5-1, the J call TRBJ2-1; perhaps TRBD1 as D (5 bases). Germline CDR1 and CDR2: SGHRS and YFSETQ. The CDR3 is made up of 15 amino acids. V was pared by 1 base and J by 8 bases, with 16 bases between.

The count of this clone is one. The chain is built from TRBV5-1 and TRBJ2-2, with 7 bases matching TRBD1. This CDR3 is built from 12 residues. V dropped 7 bases and J dropped 7; count of bases not matched to a gene: 4. Germline V gene data show CDR1 as SGHRS and CDR2 as YFSETQ. DNA of the CDR3: TGCGCCAGCTCACAGGGGAACGGGGAGCTGTTTTTT. Translated, it gives CASSQGNGELFF.

The chain joins TRBV5-8 to TRBJ1-2, with a tentative D call TRBD1 (6 bases). CDR1 SGHTS and CDR2 YDEGEE come from the germline V gene. The CDR3 has 14 residues. V lost 1 base to trimming and J lost 7 bases, with 14 bases between them. The chain's CDR3 is CASSLSRGLFGYTF. CDR3 sequence (DNA): TGTGCCAGCAGCTTGAGCAGGGGCCTATTTGGCTACACCTTC.

The V call is TRBV9, the J call TRBJ1-3, with D unresolved. V was clipped by 0 bases and J by 0 bases, with 10 bases between them. The CDR3 has 16 residues. Germline V lookup: CDR1 SGDLS, CDR2 YYNGEE. Written as DNA, the CDR3 is TGTGCCAGCAGCGTAGTATCCGAGGGCTCTGGAAACACCATATATTTT. Its protein is CASSVVSEGSGNTIYF.

V gene TRBV5-6 combines with J gene TRBJ1-4; 7 nucleotides align to TRBD1. CDR3 size: 16 residues. Germline-derived CDR1 and CDR2 are SGHDT and YYEEEE. Trimming at V came to 4 bases and at J to 4 bases, leaving 10 bases not matched to a gene. The CDR3 coding sequence is TGTGCCAGCAGCCGCACGACAGGGACGGGTAATGAAAAACTGTTTTTT. Its protein product is CASSRTTGTGNEKLFF.

DNA of the CDR3: TGTGCCATCAGTGACGGGACAGGACTCAATCAGCCCCAGCATTTT. Encoded protein: CAISDGTGLNQPQHF. The rearrangement uses TRBV10-3 and TRBJ1-5, with TRBD1 matching over 8 bases. Germline trimming cut 3 bases from V and 3 bases from J; bases unmatched to any gene: 4. Looked up from germline, CDR1 is ENHRY and CDR2 is SYGVKD. The CDR3 consists of 15 residues.